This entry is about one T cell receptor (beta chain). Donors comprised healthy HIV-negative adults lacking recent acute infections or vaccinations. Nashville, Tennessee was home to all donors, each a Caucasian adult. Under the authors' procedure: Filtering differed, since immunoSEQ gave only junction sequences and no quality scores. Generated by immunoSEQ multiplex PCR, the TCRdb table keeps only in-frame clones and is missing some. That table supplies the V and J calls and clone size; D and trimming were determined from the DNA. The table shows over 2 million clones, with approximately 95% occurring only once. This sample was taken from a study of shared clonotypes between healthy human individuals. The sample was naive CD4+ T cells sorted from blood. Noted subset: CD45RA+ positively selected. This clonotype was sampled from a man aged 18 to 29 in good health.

Here the CDR3 reads CASSAGQGGGDTQYF. CDR3 DNA sequence: TGTGCCAGCAGCGCAGGACAGGGGGGAGGAGATACGCAGTATTTT. V is TRBV2 and J is TRBJ2-3; 10 nucleotides align to TRBD1. The CDR3 length is 15 residues. Germline CDR1 reads SNHLY; CDR2 reads FYNNEI. V lost 6 bases and J lost 5; bases outside the gene matches: 8.